The 32 T cell receptor beta chains presented below share a single source sample, sequenced in a study of T-cell reconstitution after alpha-beta-depleted transplantation in children. A library of TCRbeta sequences, prepared with unique molecular identifiers, was generated. TCRdb fed the PCR reads into MiXCR, producing one record per CDR3 protein. The data hold approximately 250,000 distinct CDR3 sequences, with roughly 24% observed a single time. This specimen was PBMCs, taken before TCRalphabeta/CD19-depleted stem cell transplant. The receptor source for this set is a girl aged 2-15 years with Fanconi anemia, due to receive a stem cell transplant.

This clonotype was recorded a few times. CDR3 in amino acids: CASSKTRAMGTEAFF. The CDR3 nucleotides are TGCGCCAGCAGCAAAACCAGGGCAATGGGCACTGAAGCTTTCTTT. This chain connects TRBV5-1 to TRBJ1-1, with a tentative D call TRBD1 (5 bases). The CDR3 has 15 amino acids. The ends were cut back, 4 bases at V and 4 bases at J, with 17 bases in the middle. The V gene's germline CDR1 is SGHRS and CDR2 YFSETQ.

Many counts were recorded for this clonotype. V gene TRBV7-9 combines with J gene TRBJ2-3; TRBD1 matches 7 bases. This CDR3 is 15 amino acids long. Germline V gene lookup returns CDR1 SEHNR and CDR2 FQNEAQ (reference sequence). With 4 bases clipped from V and 5 bases from J, the junction kept 9 bases outside the gene matches. CDR3 in amino acids: CASSSGQALLDTQYF. The DNA of the CDR3 is TGTGCCAGCAGCTCAGGACAGGCCCTCCTAGATACGCAGTATTTT. The full variable domain, rest sourced from reference TRBV7-9 and TRBJ2-3, is DTGVSQNPRHKITKRGQNVTFRCDPISEHNRLYWYRQTLGQGPEFLTYFQNEAQLEKSRLLSDRFSAERPKGSFSTLEIQRTEQGDSAMYLCASSSGQALLDTQYFGPGTRLTVL.

In its sample, this clonotype was seen many times. V usage is TRBV7-9 and J usage is TRBJ2-2; 9 positions agree with TRBD1. This CDR3 has 14 amino acids. J lost 7 bases, V lost 4 bases, and 4 bases had no gene match. Germline V lookup: CDR1 SEHNR, CDR2 FQNEAQ (reference sequence). The CDR3 coding sequence is TGTGCCAGCAGCTACTGGACAGGGGACGGGGAGCTGTTTTTT. Translating it yields CASSYWTGDGELFF.

This clonotype showed up many times. The chain joins TRBV20-1 to TRBJ2-7; 12 nucleotides line up with TRBD2. The CDR3 length is 16 residues. Germline V CDR1 and CDR2: DFQATT, SNEGSKA (reference sequence). Trimming took 0 bases from V and 3 from J; bases not matched to a gene: 6. CDR3 coding DNA: TGCAGTGCTAGAGATCGCCCGGGACTAGCGGGCTACGAGCAGTACTTC. Translation gives CSARDRPGLAGYEQYF.

This clonotype has only a few counts. V and J are TRBV28 and TRBJ2-7, with D perhaps TRBD1 (6 bases). Trimming cost V 4 bases and J 3 bases, with 13 bases left between them. Germline V gene sequence: CDR1 MDHEN, CDR2 SYDVKM. The CDR3 contains 14 residues. CDR3 sequence reads: CASSSRGPNYEQYF. As DNA, the CDR3 is TGTGCCAGCAGTTCCAGGGGTCCCAACTACGAGCAGTACTTC.

The chain employs TRBV15 and TRBJ2-7, with D maybe TRBD1 (6 bases). Germline assignment: CDR1 LNHNV and CDR2 YYDKDF (reference sequence). The CDR3 sequence is 14 residues long. V lost 0 bases, J lost 2 bases, and 8 bases lay in between. The CDR3 loop reads CATSREAGAYEQYF. In nucleotides, the CDR3 is TGTGCCACCAGCAGAGAGGCAGGGGCCTACGAGCAGTACTTC.

This chain joins TRBV7-8 and TRBJ2-5; the match to TRBD2 covers 9 bases. The CDR3 contains 15 residues. Germline-derived CDR1 and CDR2 are SGHVS and FQNEAQ. With V trimmed by 4 bases and J by 6 bases, 9 bases remained unmatched. CDR3 protein: CASSSTGLAGKTQYF. The CDR3 region has the DNA TGTGCCAGCAGCTCCACGGGACTAGCCGGGAAGACCCAGTACTTC.

Only a few counts were recorded for this clonotype. The V and J genes are TRBV20-1 and TRBJ2-1, with 14 bases identical to TRBD2. CDR3 length: 18 amino acids. CDR1 is DFQATT and CDR2 is SNEGSKA in the germline V gene (reference sequence). V trimming: 3 bases; J trimming: 0 bases; junction bases outside the gene matches: 7. The CDR3 region has the DNA TGCAGTGCTAGGGGACTAGCGGGAGACCGGAGCTCCTACAATGAGCAGTTCTTC. Translating it yields CSARGLAGDRSSYNEQFF.

There are a few counts of this clonotype. The V call is TRBV5-6, the J call TRBJ2-7; the match to TRBD1 covers 8 bases. V lost 3 bases, J lost 3 bases, and 14 bases stayed unmatched. Germline CDR1 reads SGHDT; CDR2 reads YYEEEE. This CDR3 region has 17 residues. CDR3 nucleotide sequence: TGTGCCAGCAGCTCCGGGACAGGAGACCTCCACTACTACGAGCAGTACTTC. Amino acids: CASSSGTGDLHYYEQYF.

This clonotype was detected only a few times. This chain links TRBV18 with TRBJ2-3; D remains ambiguous. V lost 1 base and J 4 bases, leaving 9 bases between the germline ends. The CDR3 length is 14 residues. Germline CDR1 and CDR2: KGHSH and LQKENI. CDR3 loop: CASSPLSKPDTQYF. In DNA form, the CDR3 reads TGTGCCAGCTCACCACTGTCGAAACCAGATACGCAGTATTTT. The variable domain in full, completed from reference TRBV18 and TRBJ2-3, reads NAGVMQNPRHLVRRRGQEARLRCSPMKGHSHVYWYRQLPEEGLKFMVYLQKENIIDESGMPKERFSAEFPKEGPSILRIQQVVRGDSAAYFCASSPLSKPDTQYFGPGTRLTVL.

The chain carries TRBV29-1 and TRBJ2-1, with 9 bases aligning to TRBD1. After removal of 7 bases from V and 2 bases from J, the junction contained 9 bases not matched to a gene. The CDR3 spans 15 residues. CDR1 is SQVTM, CDR2 ANQGSEA, per germline. CDR3 amino acids: CSARGGTGTYNEQFF. The DNA for the CDR3 is TGCAGCGCCCGGGGTGGGACAGGGACCTACAATGAGCAGTTCTTC.

This clonotype showed up many times. The rearrangement links TRBV29-1 to TRBJ2-3, with 9 bases lining up with TRBD1. CDR3 length: 14 residues. The V segment lost 7 bases and the J segment 2 bases; nucleotides outside the gene matches: 7. Looked up from germline, CDR1 is SQVTM and CDR2 is ANQGSEA. This CDR3 reads CSAPGQGVTDTQYF. The CDR3 DNA follows: TGCAGCGCCCCGGGACAGGGTGTCACAGATACGCAGTATTTT.

The chain carries TRBV5-1 and TRBJ1-4; D ambiguous. V lost 4 bases to trimming and J lost 7 bases, with 14 bases between them. This CDR3 is built from 14 residues. Germline V gene lookup returns CDR1 SGHRS and CDR2 YFSETQ. The CDR3 region is CASSVRDRGEKLFF. For the CDR3, the DNA is TGCGCCAGCAGCGTCCGGGATCGGGGTGAAAAACTGTTTTTT.

This chain joins TRBV20-1 and TRBJ2-7; D is undetermined. The CDR3 totals 14 residues. V was trimmed by 5 bases and J by 6 bases, leaving 20 bases between them. Germline-derived CDR1 and CDR2 are DFQATT and SNEGSKA (reference sequence). The CDR3 bases are TGCAGTGCTGGAAGACTTGTAGGTCCCATCGAGCAGTACTTC. The encoded protein is CSAGRLVGPIEQYF.

This clonotype was counted between two and nine times. V and J are TRBV27 and TRBJ2-1; TRBD2 matches at 8 bases. With V trimmed by 11 bases and J by 2 bases, 14 bases remained unmatched. This CDR3 contains 16 residues. CDR1 and CDR2 from the germline V gene are MNHEY and SMNVEV (reference sequence). This chain's CDR3 is CAASAIAGNTYNEQFF. The DNA of the CDR3 is TGTGCCGCCTCTGCGATAGCGGGAAACACCTACAATGAGCAGTTCTTC.

This clonotype was observed at least ten times. The CDR3 DNA reads TGCGCCAGCAGCACCACTCTACAGGGATACGAGCAGTACTTC. Encoded protein: CASSTTLQGYEQYF. The chain links TRBV5-1 to TRBJ2-7; D perhaps matches TRBD1 (6 bases). CDR1 is SGHRS and CDR2 is YFSETQ in the germline V gene. V was cut by 4 bases and J by 4 bases, with 15 bases left in between. This CDR3 has 14 amino acids.

The V call is TRBV5-6, the J call TRBJ2-1, with 9 bases fitting TRBD1. CDR3 size: 15 residues. J was trimmed by 6 bases and V by 9 bases; bases with no gene match: 13. From germline, CDR1 is SGHDT and CDR2 YYEEEE. CDR3 DNA: TGTGCCATCGGCCCCGGGACAGGGATAATCAATGAGCAGTTCTTC. The encoded protein is CAIGPGTGIINEQFF.

This clonotype was counted at least ten times. The chain carries TRBV29-1 and TRBJ2-3; D tentatively reads TRBD1 or TRBD2 (6 bases each). The germline V gene encodes CDR1 SQVTM and CDR2 ANQGSEA. V lost 1 base, J lost 2 bases, and 13 bases lay in between. The CDR3 spans 15 residues. DNA of the CDR3: TGCAGCGTTGAAGCGGGGGCAGGGGTCACAGATACGCAGTATTTT. Translated, it gives CSVEAGAGVTDTQYF.

This clonotype was recorded at least ten times. The chain is built from TRBV20-1 and TRBJ2-3, with TRBD2 as a possible D gene (5 bases). V shed 3 bases and J shed 7 bases, with 20 bases lying between them. The CDR3 has 15 amino acids. The germline V gene has CDR1 DFQATT and CDR2 SNEGSKA (reference sequence). The CDR3 DNA follows: TGCAGTGCTAGTTCTTTGGCGGGTTCACATTATACGCAGTATTTT. It translates to CSASSLAGSHYTQYF.

At least ten counts were recorded for this clonotype. V usage is TRBV29-1 and J usage is TRBJ1-5; no clear D gene. The V end lost 4 bases, the J end lost 0 bases, and 7 bases lay between the germline ends. The CDR3 contains 13 residues. Germline V lookup: CDR1 SQVTM, CDR2 ANQGSEA. The CDR3 DNA reads TGCAGCGTTGTGGGCGATAGCAATCAGCCCCAGCATTTT. Translated, it gives CSVVGDSNQPQHF.

This clonotype was detected ten times or more. V and J are TRBV20-1 and TRBJ2-7; 13 bases align to TRBD2. Germline V lookup: CDR1 DFQATT, CDR2 SNEGSKA (reference sequence). The trim removed 6 bases at V and 3 bases at J, leaving 5 bases unmatched. The CDR3 is 14 residues long. The CDR3 DNA reads TGCAGTGCGGAACTAGCGGGGGGGTTCTACGAGCAGTACTTC. Its translation is CSAELAGGFYEQYF.

The chain combines TRBV18 with TRBJ2-1; 9 bases match TRBD2. V trimming: 0 bases; J trimming: 0 bases; junction bases outside the gene matches: 0. CDR1 and CDR2 (germline): KGHSH, LQKENI. The CDR3 runs 16 residues. For the CDR3, the DNA is TGTGCCAGCTCACCACCTAGCGGGAGCTCCTACAATGAGCAGTTCTTC. It translates to CASSPPSGSSYNEQFF.

V gene TRBV11-2 combines with J gene TRBJ2-5, with D perhaps TRBD1 or TRBD2 (5 bases each). This CDR3 region has 19 residues. Trimming cost V 1 base and J 7 bases, with 28 bases left between them. The germline CDR1 and CDR2 sequences are SGHAT and FQNNGV. The CDR3 DNA follows: TGTGCCAGCAGCTTAGTGTGGCAGAGGGGCACCTTCCAGGCGGGGACCCAGTACTTC. Its translation: CASSLVWQRGTFQAGTQYF. The full variable domain, rest sourced from reference TRBV11-2 and TRBJ2-5, is EAGVAQSPRYKIIEKRQSVAFWCNPISGHATLYWYQQILGQGPKLLIQFQNNGVVDDSQLPKDRFSAERLKGVDSTLKIQPAKLEDSAVYLCASSLVWQRGTFQAGTQYFGPGTRLLVL.

This clonotype was counted at least ten times. The gene calls are TRBV6-5 and TRBJ2-7; the match to TRBD1 covers 9 bases. The CDR3 contains 14 residues. The V and J ends lost 4 bases and 2 bases, in that order; junction bases with no gene match: 3. CDR1 and CDR2 (germline): MNHEY, SVGAGI. CDR3 protein: CASSWGQGPYEQYF. The DNA for the CDR3 is TGTGCCAGCAGTTGGGGACAGGGCCCCTACGAGCAGTACTTC.

The V gene is TRBV29-1, the J gene TRBJ1-2; D is uncertain. The germline gives CDR1 SQVTM, CDR2 ANQGSEA. This CDR3 is 11 amino acids long. V was clipped by 7 bases and J by 4 bases, with 10 bases between them. This chain's CDR3 is CSATDLYGYTF. The DNA of the CDR3 is TGCAGCGCTACGGACCTCTATGGCTACACCTTC.

This clonotype was counted many times. The J gene is TRBJ2-7, the V gene TRBV29-1; 7 bases match TRBD2. This CDR3 is 15 amino acids long. Unmatched junction bases numbered 11, after V lost 4 bases and J lost 2 bases. Germline V lookup: CDR1 SQVTM, CDR2 ANQGSEA. The CDR3 reads CSVGPGLSGTYEQYF. CDR3 bases: TGCAGCGTTGGCCCGGGACTAAGCGGGACCTACGAGCAGTACTTC.

This clonotype was seen ten or more times. The gene calls are TRBV6-5 and TRBJ2-5, with a tentative D call TRBD1 (5 bases). V was shortened by 3 bases and J by 1 base, with 9 bases between the two germline ends. Per germline, CDR1 MNHEY and CDR2 SVGAGI. CDR3 length: 14 amino acids. In nucleotides, the CDR3 is TGTGCCAGCAGTTATTCGCAGGGCCAAGAGACCCAGTACTTC. This translates into CASSYSQGQETQYF.

The sample holds many counts of this clonotype. J is TRBJ2-7 and V is TRBV5-1; 8 bases are shared with TRBD1. The J segment lost 7 bases and the V segment lost 0 bases, leaving 6 bases of the junction unmatched. Germline V gene sequence: CDR1 SGHRS, CDR2 YFSETQ. The length of the CDR3 is 14 residues. The DNA of the CDR3 is TGCGCCAGCAGCTTGGTTCAGGGGGCGCGAGAGCAGTACTTC. Translating it yields CASSLVQGAREQYF. Supplemented by reference TRBV5-1 and TRBJ2-7, the full variable domain reads KAGVTQTPRYLIKTRGQQVTLSCSPISGHRSVSWYQQTPGQGLQFLFEYFSETQRNKGNFPGRFSGRQFSNSRSEMNVSTLELGDSALYLCASSLVQGAREQYFGPGTRLTVT.

This clonotype was seen many times. The chain has TRBV12-3 or TRBV12-4 and TRBJ1-1, with a tentative D call TRBD1 (5 bases). Trimming took 6 bases from V and 4 from J, leaving 12 bases between them. The CDR3 runs 13 residues. CDR3 protein: CASRRGSVTEAFF. The CDR3 nucleotides are TGTGCCAGCAGGAGGGGCTCTGTCACTGAAGCTTTCTTT.

The V call is TRBV20-1, the J call TRBJ2-1; 11 nucleotides agree with TRBD2. Germline trimming cut 5 bases from V and 8 bases from J; bases unmatched to any gene: 14. The CDR3 totals 16 residues. Germline V gene lookup returns CDR1 DFQATT and CDR2 SNEGSKA (reference sequence). In DNA, the CDR3 is TGCAGTGCTGGAAGACTAGCGGGATCTCCTTGGCATGAGCAGTTCTTC. This codes for CSAGRLAGSPWHEQFF.

The sample holds many counts of this clonotype. The V gene is TRBV29-1, the J gene TRBJ2-3; 10 bases line up with TRBD2. The junction had 8 bases not matched to a gene; V was cut back by 3 bases and J by 2 bases. CDR1 SQVTM and CDR2 ANQGSEA come from the germline V gene. This CDR3 is built from 16 residues. Here the CDR3 DNA reads TGCAGCGTTGACGGGCTAGCGGGAGAGTACACAGATACGCAGTATTTT. This codes for CSVDGLAGEYTDTQYF.

This clonotype turned up a few times. The rearrangement links TRBV6-1 to TRBJ2-3, with 9 bases that match TRBD2. V lost 7 bases and J lost 1; bases outside the gene matches: 6. Germline V CDR1 and CDR2: MNHNS, SASEGT. The CDR3 is 15 residues long. The CDR3 region is CASIHSGGRTDTQYF. The CDR3 DNA follows: TGTGCCAGCATCCATAGCGGGGGTCGCACAGATACGCAGTATTTT.